These T cell receptor beta chains were read from a single sample in a study of blood T cell repertoires in COVID-19. Generated by immunoSEQ multiplex PCR, the TCRdb table keeps only in-frame clones and is missing some. The table includes fewer than 250,000 clones, around four fifths detected once. Sequenced: peripheral blood. These receptors came from a man aged 55 to 70 with COVID-19, enrolled during active disease. The CDR3 runs from the conserved cysteine through the conserved F or W. D genes are given only for firm matches. Expanded clones get a size class; other rows say once, few or many, or leave the size out.

V gene,clone size,D gene,J gene,CDR3 DNA,CDR3 protein
TRBV29-1,few,-,TRBJ1-2,TGCAGCGTTGAAGTTGACAGGACAAACTATGGCTACACCTTC,CSVEVDRTNYGYTF
TRBV5-6,-,-,TRBJ1-2,TGTGCCAGCAGCCGGGACTCCTTAAACTATGGCTACACCTTC,CASSRDSLNYGYTF
TRBV12-3/TRBV12-4,-,-,TRBJ2-7,TGTGCCAGCAGTTTTAGTCACTCCTACGAGCAGTACTTC,CASSFSHSYEQYF
TRBV28,-,TRBD1,TRBJ1-4,TGTGCCAGCAGTCCCTCAGACAGGGGTAATGAAAAACTGTTTTTT,CASSPSDRGNEKLFF
TRBV5-1,-,-,TRBJ1-2,TGCGCCAGCAGCTTGGCCCGGGGGGGGCTGGGCTACACCTTC,CASSLARGGLGYTF
TRBV4-3,-,-,TRBJ1-2,TGCGCCAGCAGCCAAGATAAGGGGGTTCCTAACTATGGCTACACCTTC,CASSQDKGVPNYGYTF
TRBV10-3,-,-,TRBJ2-3,TGTGCCTCGGGACTGAGCACAGATACGCAGTATTTT,CASGLSTDTQYF
TRBV2,-,TRBD2,TRBJ2-2,TGTGCCTCAAGAGGGACTAGCGGGACGAACACCGGGGAGCTGTTTTTT,CASRGTSGTNTGELFF
TRBV7-2,-,TRBD2,TRBJ2-5,TGTGCCAGCAGCTTAGCGCTAGCGGGAGAAGGGACCCAGTACTTC,CASSLALAGEGTQYF
TRBV5-1,-,TRBD1,TRBJ2-1,TGCGCCAGCAGCTCGACAGGGATTAATGAGCAGTTCTTC,CASSSTGINEQFF
TRBV30,-,TRBD1,TRBJ1-6,TGTGCCTTCTCCGGGACAGATCGTTCACCCCTCCACTTT,CAFSGTDRSPLHF
TRBV7-8,-,TRBD1,TRBJ1-5,TGTGCCAGCAGTCGTGACAGGGGCAATCAGCCCCAGCATTTT,CASSRDRGNQPQHF
TRBV5-1,-,-,TRBJ2-7,TGCGCCAGCAGCTTGGACGGGACCTACGAGCAGTACTTC,CASSLDGTYEQYF
TRBV3-1/TRBV3-2,-,-,TRBJ1-1,TGTGCCAGCAGCCAAGATACGACAGCGCGCAGGCAAGCTTTCTTT,CASSQDTTARRQAFF
TRBV5-5,once,TRBD1,TRBJ1-2,TGTGCCAGCAGCTCGGGGACAGGGATAAAGCACGGGGGCTACACCTTC,CASSSGTGIKHGGYTF
TRBV2,once,TRBD1,TRBJ1-3,TGTGCCAGCACATACAGGGGACTTTCCTCTGGAAACACCATATATTTT,CASTYRGLSSGNTIYF
TRBV2,-,-,TRBJ1-5,TGTGCCAGCAGTAGCGGGACGGGCAATCAGCCCCAGCATTTT,CASSSGTGNQPQHF
TRBV29-1,-,TRBD1,TRBJ1-2,TGCAGCGTGGGACAGCAGCATACAAACTATGGCTACACCTTC,CSVGQQHTNYGYTF
TRBV4-3,-,TRBD1,TRBJ2-7,TGCGCCAGCAGCCATCCAGTACAGGGGGTTCTTGACGAGCAGTACTTC,CASSHPVQGVLDEQYF
TRBV14,-,-,TRBJ2-5,TGTGCCAGCAGCCGAGGGGAGACCCAGTACTTC,CASSRGETQYF
TRBV6-2/TRBV6-3,-,-,TRBJ1-2,TGTGCCAGCAGTTACGAGGGTTCCGGCCTAAGCTACACCTTC,CASSYEGSGLSYTF
TRBV2,-,TRBD2,TRBJ2-3,TGTGCCAGCGGGAGGGGCCGGGGTACGCAGTATTTT,CASGRGRGTQYF
TRBV10-2,-,TRBD1,TRBJ1-6,TGCGCCAGCAGGCCAGGGACAGGGCATTCACCCCTCCACTTT,CASRPGTGHSPLHF
TRBV11-3,-,-,TRBJ1-2,TGTGCCAGCACCCGGAGGGGCCATGGCTACACCTTC,CASTRRGHGYTF
TRBV19,few,TRBD1,TRBJ2-7,TGTGCCAGTAGTAGGGGACAGTTGATATCCTACGAGCAGTACTTC,CASSRGQLISYEQYF
TRBV4-3,-,-,TRBJ1-4,TGCGCCAGCTGGGGGGGAGGGGTCGGGCTTAATGAAAAACTGTTTTTT,CASWGGGVGLNEKLFF
TRBV7-9,once,TRBD1,TRBJ2-3,TGTGCCAGCAGCTTAACAGGGGCCGGCACAGATACGCAGTATTTT,CASSLTGAGTDTQYF
TRBV19,-,-,TRBJ1-1,TGTGCCAGTAGTATCCCGGCGAAAACGGGAGCTTTCTTT,CASSIPAKTGAFF
TRBV6-1,once,TRBD2,TRBJ2-3,TGTGCCAGCAGTGAAGTGGCTAGCGGGAGGAGGACAGATACGCAGTATTTT,CASSEVASGRRTDTQYF
TRBV9,-,TRBD1,TRBJ2-7,TGTGCCAGCAGCTCGGGACAGGGGAGCTACGAGCAGTACTTC,CASSSGQGSYEQYF
TRBV15,-,TRBD1,TRBJ2-7,TGTGCCACCAGCAGAGGGGACAGGGGAGGCTACGAGCAGTACTTC,CATSRGDRGGYEQYF
TRBV2,few,TRBD2,TRBJ2-4,TGTGCCAGCACCCGACTAGCGGGAGTCGGGAACATTCAGTACTTC,CASTRLAGVGNIQYF
TRBV23-1,-,TRBD1,TRBJ1-2,TGCGCCATCTGTAAGGGGCTCGGGACAGGATTAGGCTACACCTTC,CAICKGLGTGLGYTF
TRBV4-3,-,-,TRBJ1-6,TGCGCCAGCAGCCAAGCCTTCCGGGGTAACTCACCCCTCCACTTT,CASSQAFRGNSPLHF
TRBV5-8,-,TRBD1,TRBJ2-2,TGTGCCAGCAGCTCCTTAACCGGGACAGGGATGATCGGGGAGCTGTTTTTT,CASSSLTGTGMIGELFF
TRBV15,once,-,TRBJ2-2,TGTGCCACCAGCCGCTCGGCCGGGGAGCTGTTTTTT,CATSRSAGELFF
TRBV3-1/TRBV3-2,-,-,TRBJ1-6,TGTGCCAGCAGCCCGGGAAGGAGAGATTCACCCCTCCACTTT,CASSPGRRDSPLHF
TRBV5-1,-,TRBD1,TRBJ1-4,TGCGCCAGCAGCTTTAGACAGGGGTCGGGTGAAAAACTGTTTTTT,CASSFRQGSGEKLFF
TRBV18,once,TRBD1,TRBJ1-3,TGTGCCAGCTCAGCCGACAGGGATGGAAACACCATATATTTT,CASSADRDGNTIYF
TRBV9,once,TRBD2,TRBJ2-7,TGTGCCAGCAGCGCAACTAGCGGGGTCTCCTACGAGCAGTACTTC,CASSATSGVSYEQYF
TRBV5-1,-,-,TRBJ2-7,TGCGCCAGCAGCTTGGACTTTCCCTACGAGCAGTACTTC,CASSLDFPYEQYF
TRBV9,-,-,TRBJ2-1,TGTGCCAGCAGCGTAGGGTTAGAGGGCTACAATGAGCAGTTCTTC,CASSVGLEGYNEQFF
TRBV7-9,-,-,TRBJ1-4,TGTGCCAGCAGCTTAGATCTGGGGGGAAAGCCTAATGAAAAACTGTTTTTT,CASSLDLGGKPNEKLFF
TRBV28,-,-,TRBJ1-1,TGTGCCAGCAGTTTACTAAACGGGGGTGAAGCTTTCTTT,CASSLLNGGEAFF
TRBV5-4,once,TRBD1,TRBJ2-1,TGTGCCAGCAGCTCTAGGGACAGGGGTAATGAGCAGTTCTTC,CASSSRDRGNEQFF
TRBV4-1,-,TRBD2,TRBJ2-1,TGCGCCAGCAGCCAAGATGTGCCGCGGGGGGAGCAGTTCTTC,CASSQDVPRGEQFF
TRBV27,-,TRBD1,TRBJ1-2,TGTGCCAGCAGTAGGGACAGGGGACATAACTATGGCTACACCTTC,CASSRDRGHNYGYTF
TRBV28,-,TRBD1,TRBJ1-2,TGTGCCACCGTGGACAGGAGGTATGGCTACACCTTC,CATVDRRYGYTF
TRBV10-2,-,TRBD2,TRBJ2-1,TGCGCCAGCAGGGGGACTAGCGGGAGGGCGAGTTACAATGAGCAGTTCTTC,CASRGTSGRASYNEQFF
TRBV27,-,TRBD1,TRBJ2-5,TGTGCCAGCAGTACAGGGGGCGGGGAAGAGACCCAGTACTTC,CASSTGGGEETQYF
TRBV7-9,-,TRBD2,TRBJ2-2,TGTGCCAGCAGCTTAGAACTCGTCGGGAGGGCCGACACCGGGGAGCTGTTTTTT,CASSLELVGRADTGELFF
TRBV25-1,-,TRBD2,TRBJ2-3,TGTGCCAGCAGTGCCGGGGGGGGGCAGGATACGCAGTATTTT,CASSAGGGQDTQYF